The subject of this entry is one T cell receptor beta chain. Primers for the PCR totalled 60 Vbeta and 13 Jbeta. Sequencing was performed with immunoSEQ multiplex PCR; in TCRdb, only in-frame clones are kept and a portion is missing. This sample has some 80,000 clones, with approximately 79% found just once. There are 15 residues in the CDR3. The germline V gene has CDR1 MNHEY and CDR2 SMNVEV (reference sequence). V was clipped by 2 bases and J by 2 bases, with 10 bases between them. These data originate in a study of cytomegalovirus exposure and HLA in healthy donors. The sequencing sample was made of PBMCs. The chain is built from TRBV27 and TRBJ1-5, with D perhaps matching TRBD1 (5 bases). The clonotype was recovered from a human donor in good health. The CDR3 region is CASSLGTGRNQPQHF. For the CDR3, the DNA is TGTGCCAGCAGTTTAGGGACTGGCCGCAATCAGCCCCAGCATTTT.